Following are 28 T cell receptor beta chains from one sample sequenced in a study of T cell repertoires in cytomegalovirus infection. These TCRs' antigens remain unknown. A single record per CDR3 protein comes from TCRdb applying MiXCR to the reads. The table has a few hundred thousand distinct CDR3 sequences, about 39% seen once. Material: cultured PBMCs, obtained from culture after CMV antigen stimulation. The receptors were sampled from a human donor in good health (CMV status not recorded). Some clones in this sample may be carry-over from other donors' samples.

CDR3 sequence: CASSLEGLAGGGYEQYF. CDR3 DNA: TGTGCCAGCAGCTTAGAAGGGCTAGCGGGAGGTGGGTACGAGCAGTACTTC. This chain links TRBV7-2 with TRBJ2-7; 11 bases are a match to TRBD2. CDR1 SGHTA and CDR2 FQGNSA come from the germline V gene. With V trimmed by 1 base and J by 4 bases, 9 bases remained unmatched. This CDR3 comprises 17 residues.

This clonotype appeared a few times. The V call is TRBV7-2, the J call TRBJ2-3, with D possibly matching TRBD1 (5 bases). CDR3 length: 13 amino acids. Germline V gene lookup returns CDR1 SGHTA and CDR2 FQGNSA. With 5 bases removed from V and 9 bases from J, the gap between germline ends came to 15 bases. CDR3 DNA: TGTGCCAGCAGCACCTCTGGGCCAGGGACGCAGTATTTT. Translated: CASSTSGPGTQYF.

This clonotype was detected a few times. The rearrangement uses TRBV7-2 and TRBJ1-6; D gene ambiguous. Germline V CDR1 and CDR2: SGHTA, FQGNSA. The CDR3 has 15 amino acids. The V end lost 3 bases, the J end lost 0 bases, and 6 bases lay between the germline ends. This CDR3 is CASSFRSSYNSPLHF. The CDR3 DNA follows: TGTGCCAGCAGCTTTCGGAGCTCCTATAATTCACCCCTCCACTTT.

This chain links TRBV20-1 with TRBJ2-7, with 11 positions matching TRBD1. The CDR3 runs 14 residues. With V trimmed by 3 bases and J by 3 bases, 4 bases remained unmatched. Germline CDR1 reads DFQATT; CDR2 reads SNEGSKA (reference sequence). In nucleotides, the CDR3 is TGCAGTGCTAGGACCGGGACAGGGGGCTACGAGCAGTACTTC. Translation gives CSARTGTGGYEQYF.

This clonotype has a handful of counts. In DNA, the CDR3 is TGTGCCAGCAGCTGGGGCATTGGTTACGAGCAGTACTTC. It specifies CASSWGIGYEQYF. The rearrangement joins TRBV7-6 to TRBJ2-7; a weak D match, TRBD1 (5 bases). V lost 4 bases and J 4 bases, leaving 11 bases between the germline ends. The CDR3 has 13 amino acids. Looked up from germline, CDR1 is SGHVS and CDR2 is FNYEAQ.

The genes are TRBV5-1 and TRBJ2-2; weak D call: TRBD1 (6 bases). The CDR3 extends over 13 amino acids. Germline V gene lookup returns CDR1 SGHRS and CDR2 YFSETQ. Trimming pared 0 bases from V and 7 bases from J, leaving 7 bases between. Written as DNA, the CDR3 is TGCGCCAGCAGCTTGGGGACAGTCGGGGAGCTGTTTTTT. It codes for CASSLGTVGELFF.

As for this clonotype: Relative to the germline gene, one junction end is altered; a read error may explain this. The chain carries TRBV5-3 and TRBJ1-2, with a weak D call TRBD1 (5 bases). TRBV5-3 is classed as an ORF, of uncertain function. This CDR3 has 14 amino acids. The CDR3 bases are TGTGCCAGCAGCTTGGTCCAGGGCGGCTATGGCTACACCTTC. Protein: CASSLVQGGYGYTF.

The chain uses TRBV15 and TRBJ2-6; D gene unclear. Germline CDR1 LNHNV, CDR2 YYDKDF (reference sequence). The CDR3 is 15 residues long. Trimming took off 1 base at V and 2 bases at J, with 6 bases between the two ends. The CDR3 bases are TGTGCCACCAGCAGAGGGGGTGCTGGGGCCAACGTCCTGACTTTC. This codes for CATSRGGAGANVLTF.

The rearrangement uses TRBV12-3 or TRBV12-4 and TRBJ1-4, with 7 nucleotides matching TRBD1. The CDR3 is 15 amino acids. The J segment lost 7 bases and the V segment lost 5 bases, leaving 10 bases of the junction unmatched. The CDR3 DNA sequence: TGTGCCAGCAGTCCGTCGACAGGGTTCGGTGAAAAACTGTTTTTT. Its protein is CASSPSTGFGEKLFF.

The chain employs TRBV6-1 and TRBJ2-5, with a tentative D call TRBD2 (6 bases). The germline V gene has CDR1 MNHNS and CDR2 SASEGT. The CDR3 is 16 amino acids. V lost 8 bases to trimming and J lost 5 bases, with 24 bases between them. The CDR3 DNA reads TGTGCCAGCCGGGCCCGACTAGGACCCCTGAGGGAGACCCAGTACTTC. Amino acids: CASRARLGPLRETQYF.

The chain combines TRBV12-3 or TRBV12-4 with TRBJ2-2; D unclear. V lost 6 bases to trimming and J lost 7 bases, with 9 bases between them. The CDR3 has 12 amino acids. The CDR3 here is CASSPWDGELFF. DNA for the CDR3: TGTGCCAGCAGCCCTTGGGACGGGGAGCTGTTTTTT.

The chain combines TRBV10-3 with TRBJ2-1; 7 bases match TRBD2. The junction had 4 bases not matched to a gene; V was cut back by 2 bases and J by 3 bases. From germline, CDR1 is ENHRY and CDR2 SYGVKD. The CDR3 has 15 amino acids. CDR3 region: CAISEGLADYNEQFF. The CDR3 bases are TGTGCCATCAGTGAGGGCCTAGCGGACTACAATGAGCAGTTCTTC.

This clonotype has ten or more counts. In nucleotides, the CDR3 is TGTGCCAGCAGTTTACAGGGGTCCTACGGTGAAGCTTTCTTT. Encoded protein: CASSLQGSYGEAFF. This chain joins TRBV7-8 and TRBJ1-1, with 7 bases that match TRBD1. Germline values: CDR1 SGHVS, CDR2 FQNEAQ. The CDR3 loop spans 14 amino acids. Unmatched junction bases numbered 11, after V lost 6 bases and J lost 7 bases.

This clonotype has only a few counts. V usage is TRBV10-3 and J usage is TRBJ1-2; 10 bases are a match to TRBD1. The CDR3 contains 15 residues. Germline V gives CDR1 ENHRY, CDR2 SYGVKD. V trimming: 1 base; J trimming: 10 bases; junction bases outside the gene matches: 9. DNA of the CDR3: TGTGCCATCAGTGAGTTTTCCGGGACAGGGGTGTACTACACCTTC. Protein sequence: CAISEFSGTGVYYTF.

The sample holds one count of this clonotype. V and J are TRBV6-5 and TRBJ1-4, with D maybe TRBD1 (5 bases). From germline, CDR1 is MNHEY and CDR2 SVGAGI. CDR3 length equals 16 residues. V shed 3 bases and J shed 4 bases, with 15 bases lying between them. In DNA, the CDR3 is TGTGCCAGCAGTTATAGTAGGGGACGGTTTAATGAAAAACTGTTTTTT. Translating gives CASSYSRGRFNEKLFF.

The chain has TRBV7-2 and TRBJ1-1; 7 positions match TRBD1. V gave up 8 bases and J gave up 4 bases; unmatched junction bases: 4. Germline loops: CDR1 SGHTA, CDR2 FQGNSA. This CDR3 contains 12 residues. The CDR3 spells CASQGVGTEAFF. CDR3 bases: TGTGCCAGCCAGGGGGTTGGCACTGAAGCTTTCTTT.

This clonotype appeared a few times. The chain joins TRBV7-9 to TRBJ1-5; D is unclear. V was clipped by 1 base and J by 7 bases, with 14 bases between them. This CDR3 spans 15 amino acids. Germline V gene sequence: CDR1 SEHNR, CDR2 FQNEAQ (reference sequence). CDR3 amino acids: CASSLGVEEGQPQHF. CDR3 bases: TGTGCCAGCAGCTTAGGAGTTGAAGAAGGCCAGCCCCAGCATTTT.

The rearrangement uses TRBV7-2 and TRBJ2-1; maybe TRBD1 (6 bases). The CDR3 runs to 14 residues. Germline-derived CDR1 and CDR2 are SGHTA and FQGNSA. V was shortened by 10 bases and J by 3 bases, with 16 bases between the two germline ends. Written as DNA, the CDR3 is TGTGCCACCTGTGAGCGGACAGTCTACAATGAGCAGTTCTTC. It codes for CATCERTVYNEQFF.

This clonotype was picked up a small number of times. V is TRBV12-5 and J is TRBJ2-2; D possibly corresponds to TRBD2 (5 bases). The CDR3 runs to 16 residues. Trimming removed 4 bases from V and 1 base from J, with 13 bases in between. Germline CDR1 and CDR2: LGHNT and FRNRAP. DNA of the CDR3: TGTGCTAGTGGTTCCCCCTACAGCGGGAACACCGGGGAGCTGTTTTTT. Its protein product is CASGSPYSGNTGELFF.

The rearrangement links TRBV7-3 to TRBJ1-2; D not resolved. CDR3 length: 13 amino acids. V shed 2 bases and J shed 6 bases, with 10 bases lying between them. Germline values: CDR1 SGHTA, CDR2 FQGTGA. CDR3 sequence reads: CASSLSGLNGYTF. The DNA for the CDR3 is TGTGCCAGCAGCTTATCAGGTCTTAATGGCTACACCTTC.

V usage is TRBV20-1 and J usage is TRBJ2-3, with TRBD2 matching over 8 bases. V gave up 6 bases and J gave up 3 bases; unmatched junction bases: 11. Germline CDR1 and CDR2: DFQATT and SNEGSKA (reference sequence). The CDR3 is made up of 15 amino acids. As DNA, the CDR3 is TGCAGTGCAAATATAGCGGGGAGGAGGACAGATACGCAGTATTTT. It encodes CSANIAGRRTDTQYF.

This clonotype was recorded only once. The chain links TRBV28 to TRBJ1-3, with TRBD1 as a possible D gene (6 bases). Germline lookup yields CDR1 MDHEN and CDR2 SYDVKM. V lost 4 bases to trimming and J lost 3 bases, with 10 bases between them. The CDR3 is 14 amino acids. The CDR3 region is CASSSEGGGNTIYF. The CDR3 region has the DNA TGTGCCAGCAGTTCTGAGGGGGGTGGAAACACCATATATTTT.

This clonotype was observed a handful of times. The chain joins TRBV7-9 to TRBJ1-2; D uncertain. The CDR3 is 15 residues long. The germline V and J ends were trimmed by 5 bases and 8 bases, with 21 bases remaining between them. Germline V gene data show CDR1 as SEHNR and CDR2 as FQNEAQ (reference sequence). The CDR3 is CASSRTFRQDRGYTF. CDR3 DNA: TGTGCCAGCAGCCGGACCTTCAGGCAGGACCGGGGCTACACCTTC. The full variable domain, its missing parts supplied by reference TRBV7-9 and TRBJ1-2, is DTGVSQNPRHKITKRGQNVTFRCDPISEHNRLYWYRQTLGQGPEFLTYFQNEAQLEKSRLLSDRFSAERPKGSFSTLEIQRTEQGDSAMYLCASSRTFRQDRGYTFGSGTRLTVV.

This chain uses TRBV14 with TRBJ2-7; D gene ambiguous. CDR1 and CDR2 (germline): SGHDN, FVKESK. V was cut by 0 bases and J by 3 bases, with 15 bases left in between. This CDR3 is built from 16 residues. The CDR3 loop is CASSQDLMVGNYEQYF. CDR3 coding DNA: TGTGCCAGCAGCCAAGATTTGATGGTCGGTAACTACGAGCAGTACTTC.

The chain employs TRBV6-6 and TRBJ2-3; D not resolved. V lost 7 bases, J lost 4 bases, and 12 bases lay in between. The CDR3 is made up of 13 amino acids. Germline-derived CDR1 and CDR2 are MNHNY and SVGAGI (reference sequence). The DNA for the CDR3 is TGTGCCAGCATTAGGCAGGCTTCAGATACGCAGTATTTT. Translated: CASIRQASDTQYF.

In this sample, this clonotype turned up a few times. The rearrangement links TRBV11-2 to TRBJ2-7; D ambiguous. V gave up 0 bases and J gave up 3 bases, with 3 bases separating them. CDR1 is SGHAT and CDR2 is FQNNGV in the germline V gene. The CDR3 extends over 12 amino acids. The chain's CDR3 is CASSLEHYEQYF. In nucleotides, the CDR3 is TGTGCCAGCAGCTTAGAGCACTACGAGCAGTACTTC.

This sequence joins TRBV18 and TRBJ1-2; D gene unclear. Germline CDR1 reads KGHSH; CDR2 reads LQKENI. The CDR3 spans 13 residues. With 6 bases removed from V and 4 bases from J, the gap between germline ends came to 12 bases. The CDR3 here is CASSPGSLYGYTF. For the CDR3, the DNA is TGTGCCAGCTCCCCCGGGAGCCTCTATGGCTACACCTTC.

V and J are TRBV4-1 and TRBJ1-3; no clear D gene. From germline, CDR1 is MGHRA and CDR2 YSYEKL. The CDR3 covers 16 residues. V was shortened by 0 bases and J by 2 bases, with 11 bases between the two germline ends. DNA of the CDR3: TGCGCCAGCAGCCAAGATAATACAGATCCTGGAAACACCATATATTTT. It codes for CASSQDNTDPGNTIYF.